Given below is one T cell receptor (beta chain) in context. This clone occurred a few times. The clone's antigen remains unknown. No base quality values were provided; no much bigger clone lies one nucleotide off. V is trimmed back by 3 bases and J by 4 bases, and the junction contains 5 bases that no gene match accounts for. For CDR1 and CDR2, the germline V gene lists MDHEN and SYDVKM. The CDR3 sequence holds 15 residues, the cysteine and phenylalanine included. The DNA shown is the 45-base CDR3, in frame from base 1. The data originate from a study of beta chain features in type 1 diabetes (dated by TCRdb to the late 2010s). Notes on the research overall: Patients and healthy donors did not differ in mean age, gender distribution, total cell number or subset yield. A total of 85 million to 140 million sorted cells were examined across all samples, and the number of cells per subset was strongly correlated with RNA yield. In the study, TCRB repertoires of sorted circulating CD4+ T cell subsets from recently diagnosed type 1 diabetes patients were compared with those of matched healthy donors. Naive and central memory subsets were obtained from all 28 donors, but regulatory and stem cell-like memory subsets were isolated from only 8 patients and roughly eight healthy donors. Points the paper makes about the study in general: Only small numbers of individuals were included in the HLA sub-analyses, which left unresolved whether HLA type had any influence on TCRB rearrangement. Shorter templates might have been favored by PCR, but patient and control samples were amplified and corrected together, so both groups would have been affected equally by any skew. Because cDNA rather than genomic DNA was sequenced, highly expressing activated cells could have been over-represented, although no difference in activation and CD3 levels was found between groups. In all four CD4+ subsets, TCRB CDR3 length was moderately but significantly shorter in type 1 diabetes patients. Naive, central memory and regulatory TCRB repertoires appeared to be more alike among patients than among healthy donors. At VDJ recombination sites, patients with type 1 diabetes made fewer insertions and deleted more nucleotides, a pattern implying thymic rearrangement abnormalities.

Each donor gave one peripheral blood draw, approximately 120 mL on average, collected into heparinised tubes. Naive, central memory, regulatory and stem cell-like memory CD4+ T cells were sorted on a BD FACSAria II using a panel including CD45RO, CCR7, CD25, CD127, CD95 and CD27. Every sorted population had a purity above 98%. PBMCs were separated immediately by Lymphoprep density gradient centrifugation and were stained directly, without being cultured. So that batch effects would be minimized, each experiment stained and sorted samples in pairs, pairing one healthy donor with one patient. The entire amount of isolated RNA was reverse transcribed using the High Capacity cDNA Reverse Transcription Kit, so the sequenced TCRB transcripts were expressed ones. Deep immunoSEQ sequencing was performed on naive, central memory and regulatory T cell samples, with an average of about 3.57 million total reads per sample. Sorted cells were lysed in RLT buffer, and RNA was extracted using DNase-treated RNeasy Micro or Mini kits according to cell number. To prevent cross-contamination, each cell subset was processed individually, whereas patient and healthy donor samples were processed jointly. Using the immunoSEQ multiplex PCR, TCRB sequences were amplified from cDNA into 87-bp fragments spanning the CDR3 region. Sequencing of the amplicons was done on the Illumina HiSeq platform. In the paper's pipeline: Synthetic template baselines were used to correct PCR bias computationally, reads within Hamming distance 2 were collapsed together, and singletons that could not be merged were discarded. Reads were aligned to IMGT to assign V, D and J genes, CDR3 length, and insertions or deletions at six rearrangement sites. Clonotype counts were normalized to sorted cell number within each subset before computing true diversity and Gini coefficients with the tcR R package. Repertoire sharing was quantified using the overlap coefficient calculated on TCRB nucleotide sequences. What TCRdb holds here is the immuneACCESS table cut down to in-frame rearrangements. Part of the clones is not present; checked against another copy, under half of the missing clones reflect an unresolved V gene, and the others are unexplained. Clone size and the V and J calls come from that table; the DNA yielded D and trimming. This sample is represented by fewer than 200,000 clones; roughly 8.1% of them were singletons. Jointly, the top ten make up about 0.6% of the sample.

Sequencing input: central memory CD4+ T cells from blood. This chain is built from TRBV28 and TRBJ2-5, and 10 bases in between align with TRBD1. The source is a man younger than 35 in good health. The nucleotide sequence reads as follows: TGTGCCAGCAGTTTCTTCGGACAGGGGGGAGAGACCCAGTACTTC. It specifies CASSFFGQGGETQYF.